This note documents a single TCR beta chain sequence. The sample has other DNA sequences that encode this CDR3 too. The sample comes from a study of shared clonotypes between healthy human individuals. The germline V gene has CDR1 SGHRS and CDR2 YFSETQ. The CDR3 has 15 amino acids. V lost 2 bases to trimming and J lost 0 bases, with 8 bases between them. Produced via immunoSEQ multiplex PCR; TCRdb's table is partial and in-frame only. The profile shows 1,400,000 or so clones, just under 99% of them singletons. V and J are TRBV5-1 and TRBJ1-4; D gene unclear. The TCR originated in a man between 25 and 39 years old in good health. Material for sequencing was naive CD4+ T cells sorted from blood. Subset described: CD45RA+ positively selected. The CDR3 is CASSLRAATNEKLFF. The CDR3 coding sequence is TGCGCCAGCAGCTTAAGGGCTGCAACTAATGAAAAACTGTTTTTT. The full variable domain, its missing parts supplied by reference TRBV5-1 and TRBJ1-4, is KAGVTQTPRYLIKTRGQQVTLSCSPISGHRSVSWYQQTPGQGLQFLFEYFSETQRNKGNFPGRFSGRQFSNSRSEMNVSTLELGDSALYLCASSLRAATNEKLFFGSGTQLSVL.